The 25 T cell receptor beta chains reported below all come from one sample, sequenced in a study of low-dose radiotherapy and immunotherapy resistance in tumors (dated by TCRdb to 2021 to 2024). The sequencer was an Illumina HiSeq 2500. Superscript III and a set of TRAV- and TRBV-specific primers were used to synthesize first-strand cDNA, so that both TCRalpha and TCRbeta chains were covered. A roughly 21-cycle PCR with Phusion amplified the TCRs, pairing a constant-region primer with the adapter that was attached to the V primers. Using fastp trimming at Q25 and MiXCR clonotype assembly, TCRdb reanalyzed the public sequencing data and kept in-frame beta chains. Each record represents a unique CDR3 protein, reported with the most common genes and DNA among its rows. The sample table records approximately 70,000 distinct CDR3 sequences; less than 40% of these occur just once. The ten top clones hold 11% of the sample.

The sample's time point label, decoded: before trial treatment. The input for sequencing was PBMCs, taken before treatment. Receptors were obtained from a female donor with ovarian cancer.

This clonotype occurred many times. The CDR3 nucleotides read TGTGCCAGCAGCTACCGTTGGAGCGGAAGGACCGGGGAGCTGTTTTTT. Translation: CASSYRWSGRTGELFF. This chain joins TRBV6-5 and TRBJ2-2; maybe TRBD2 (5 bases). The ends were cut back, 6 bases at V and 5 bases at J, with 19 bases in the middle. CDR1 is MNHEY and CDR2 is SVGAGI in the germline V gene. The CDR3 is made up of 16 amino acids.

This clonotype was observed at least ten times. The J gene is TRBJ1-6, the V gene TRBV27; D is unresolved. The CDR3 runs to 16 residues. CDR1 MNHEY and CDR2 SMNVEV come from the germline V gene (reference sequence). The ends were cut back, 5 bases at V and 9 bases at J, with 20 bases in the middle. The CDR3 loop is CASSKLVGGSVSPLHF. The CDR3 nucleotides read TGTGCCAGCAGTAAGCTCGTGGGAGGCTCCGTTTCACCCCTCCACTTT.

The chain couples TRBV7-3 to TRBJ2-1, with 11 bases matching TRBD2. Germline trimming cut 5 bases from V and 7 bases from J; bases unmatched to any gene: 10. Germline CDR1 and CDR2: SGHTA and FQGTGA. The CDR3 runs 16 residues. The CDR3 protein is CASSPSLAGGWNEQFF. The DNA of the CDR3 is TGTGCCAGCAGCCCCTCCCTAGCGGGGGGCTGGAATGAGCAGTTCTTC.

The CDR3 bases are TGTGCCAGCAGGCGTACCGGGACTAGCGGGAGCTACGAGCAGTACTTC. This sequence encodes CASRRTGTSGSYEQYF. V gene TRBV6-1 combines with J gene TRBJ2-7, with 14 bases aligning to TRBD2. V was clipped by 6 bases and J by 3 bases; unmatched bases: 7. The CDR3 consists of 16 residues. In germline, CDR1 is MNHNS, CDR2 SASEGT.

This clonotype has at least ten counts. The J gene is TRBJ2-7, the V gene TRBV6-2 or TRBV6-3, with 7 bases matching TRBD1. V dropped 6 bases and J dropped 4; count of bases not matched to a gene: 9. This CDR3 is built from 14 residues. Germline loops: CDR1 MNHEY, CDR2 SVGEGT. The CDR3 nucleotides read TGTGCCAGCAGCAGAAAGGGGGCGCGGTACGAGCAGTACTTC. It codes for CASSRKGARYEQYF.

This clonotype came up many times. The CDR3 sequence is CASSILRGGWKGVAYNEQFF. The CDR3 nucleotides are TGTGCCAGTAGTATACTGAGGGGCGGTTGGAAGGGAGTAGCCTACAATGAGCAGTTCTTC. V is TRBV19 and J is TRBJ2-1; possibly TRBD1 or TRBD2 for D (5 bases each). This CDR3 has 20 residues. Germline V lookup: CDR1 LNHDA, CDR2 SQIVND (reference sequence). V lost 2 bases, J lost 2 bases, and 25 bases lay in between.

In the case of this clonotype: A far larger clone is off by one base, so a read error is likely. The chain combines TRBV6-1 with TRBJ2-7; 12 nucleotides agree with TRBD2. The J call could be wrong; TRBJ2-5 is a better fit for the DNA end. CDR3 length: 16 amino acids. Germline CDR1 MNHNS, CDR2 SASEGT. The CDR3 region is CAISHSSGGGGETQYF. The DNA of the CDR3 is TGTGCCATCAGTCACTCTAGCGGGGGGGGAGGAGAGACCCAGTACTTC.

This clonotype was counted between two and nine times. The CDR3 nucleotides read TGTGCCACCAGTGATTCCCGACTAGCGGGGGGGCCCGCAGATACGCAGTATTTT. Its protein product is CATSDSRLAGGPADTQYF. The J gene is TRBJ2-3, the V gene TRBV24-1, with TRBD2 matching over 14 bases. V was pared by 2 bases and J by 4 bases, with 7 bases of the junction left unmatched. Germline-derived CDR1 and CDR2 are KGHDR and SFDVKD. The CDR3 totals 18 residues.

To note about this clonotype: A far larger clone is one nucleotide away, so this likely arose from a read error. Without the conserved terminal phenylalanine or tryptophan, this CDR3 likely stems from a read error. V usage is TRBV5-3 and J usage is TRBJ1-5; D ambiguous. TRBV5-3 counts as an open reading frame of uncertain function. The CDR3 has 13 amino acids. The CDR3 region has the DNA TGTGCCAGCAGCTTCGGGTCGGATCAGCCCCAGCATTTG. The encoded protein is CASSFGSDQPQHL.

The rearrangement uses TRBV11-3 and TRBJ2-1; 9 nucleotides match TRBD2. The CDR3 has 16 residues. Germline assignment: CDR1 SGHNT and CDR2 YENEEA. J lost 2 bases, V lost 3 bases, and 5 bases had no gene match. The CDR3 nucleotides read TGTGCCAGCAGCTTCAGACTAGCGGAAACCTACAATGAGCAGTTCTTC. Amino acids: CASSFRLAETYNEQFF.

This clonotype was seen many times. The rearrangement links TRBV7-3 to TRBJ2-2; 8 nucleotides align to TRBD2. With 6 bases clipped from V and 6 bases from J, the junction kept 3 bases outside the gene matches. The CDR3 loop spans 13 amino acids. Germline V gene lookup returns CDR1 SGHTA and CDR2 FQGTGA. CDR3 sequence: CASSPGGPGELFF. The CDR3 DNA follows: TGTGCCAGCAGTCCGGGAGGGCCCGGGGAGCTGTTTTTT.

This clonotype has a count of ten or more. The V call is TRBV9, the J call TRBJ2-3, with D perhaps being TRBD1 or TRBD2 (7 bases each). V lost 4 bases to trimming and J lost 1 base, with 13 bases between them. The CDR3 is 15 residues long. Germline V gene data show CDR1 as SGDLS and CDR2 as YYNGEE. The CDR3 DNA follows: TGTGCCAGCAGCCCTCAGGGGGGGGGCACAGATACGCAGTATTTT. Translating it yields CASSPQGGGTDTQYF.

This clonotype was seen repeatedly, ten times or more. This chain links TRBV12-3 or TRBV12-4 with TRBJ2-2, with D possibly being TRBD2 (5 bases). This CDR3 comprises 16 residues. The V and J ends lost 3 bases and 5 bases respectively, with 16 bases between them. The CDR3 nucleotides are TGTGCCAGCAGTTTGAAAGCGGTCACGGGTACCGGGGAGCTGTTTTTT. Its translation is CASSLKAVTGTGELFF.

Ten or more counts support this clonotype. The rearrangement uses TRBV5-1 and TRBJ2-3; 8 positions agree with TRBD2. CDR3 length: 14 residues. The germline V gene encodes CDR1 SGHRS and CDR2 YFSETQ. V trimming: 5 bases; J trimming: 5 bases; junction bases outside the gene matches: 7. The CDR3 spells CASSLGLAQDTQYF. CDR3 bases: TGCGCCAGCAGTTTAGGACTAGCCCAAGATACGCAGTATTTT.

The genes are TRBV29-1 and TRBJ2-7, with D perhaps matching TRBD1 (5 bases). Germline assignment: CDR1 SQVTM and CDR2 ANQGSEA. The V gene lost 4 bases and the J gene lost 5 bases, with 12 bases spanning the gap. The CDR3 is made up of 12 amino acids. CDR3: CSVGGHSNEQYF. The CDR3 coding sequence is TGCAGCGTTGGAGGACATTCCAACGAGCAGTACTTC.

This clonotype appeared many times. The rearrangement joins TRBV20-1 to TRBJ2-1; no clear D. The CDR3 is made up of 15 amino acids. Germline V lookup: CDR1 DFQATT, CDR2 SNEGSKA (reference sequence). V dropped 3 bases and J dropped 3 bases, with 15 bases sitting between them. The CDR3 region is CSASNGFGDYNEQFF. Written as DNA, the CDR3 is TGCAGTGCTAGTAACGGCTTTGGGGACTACAATGAGCAGTTCTTC.

This clonotype was recorded at least ten times. The genes are TRBV19 and TRBJ2-5; D is unresolved. With 4 bases removed from V and 2 bases from J, the gap between germline ends came to 11 bases. CDR3 length: 14 amino acids. Germline CDR1 and CDR2: LNHDA and SQIVND (reference sequence). The CDR3 nucleotides read TGTGCCAGTAGTACCTTGCAAATACAAGAGACCCAGTACTTC. This sequence encodes CASSTLQIQETQYF.

This clonotype was picked up many times. This chain links TRBV5-1 with TRBJ2-3; D is unclear. V lost 0 bases and J lost 6, with 11 bases in between. The germline V gene has CDR1 SGHRS and CDR2 YFSETQ. CDR3 length equals 14 residues. CDR3 protein: CASSLDGPSDTQYF. CDR3 sequence (DNA): TGCGCCAGCAGCTTGGACGGGCCCTCGGATACGCAGTATTTT.

The chain joins TRBV6-5 to TRBJ2-7, with TRBD2 matching over 9 bases. There are 17 residues in the CDR3. J lost 6 bases, V lost 0 bases, and 12 bases had no gene match. CDR1 is MNHEY, CDR2 SVGAGI, per germline. The CDR3 reads CASSYSPLLAGGGEQYF. DNA for the CDR3: TGTGCCAGCAGTTACTCTCCCCTACTAGCGGGCGGGGGCGAGCAGTACTTC.

In its sample, this clonotype was seen many times. The rearrangement links TRBV9 to TRBJ2-5, with D perhaps matching TRBD1 (6 bases). CDR3 length equals 15 residues. The germline CDR1 and CDR2 sequences are SGDLS and YYNGEE. Trimming left V 0 bases short and J 4 bases short, with 13 bases between. In nucleotides, the CDR3 is TGTGCCAGCAGCGTAGGGGCAGGGGCCCGAGAGACCCAGTACTTC. The encoded protein is CASSVGAGARETQYF.

This clonotype has at least ten counts. One junction end does not reproduce the germline sequence, and a read error may be involved. This rearrangement joins TRBV19 to TRBJ2-6; TRBD1 or TRBD2 may be the D gene (5 bases each). The germline CDR1 and CDR2 sequences are LNHDA and SQIVND (reference sequence). The CDR3 covers 19 residues. Written as DNA, the CDR3 is TGTGCCAGTAGTATAGCGGCCACGGGGTACTCTTCTGGGGCCAACGTCCTTACTTTC. It encodes CASSIAATGYSSGANVLTF.

The rearrangement joins TRBV5-1 to TRBJ2-3, with D hard to call. Germline-derived CDR1 and CDR2 are SGHRS and YFSETQ. The ends were cut back, 1 base at V and 5 bases at J, with 5 bases in the middle. The CDR3 loop spans 12 amino acids. CDR3 bases: TGCGCCAGCAGCTTGTTCCGAGATACGCAGTATTTT. This encodes CASSLFRDTQYF.

This clonotype occurred many times. The J gene is TRBJ2-3, the V gene TRBV7-2; 7 bases are shared with TRBD1. CDR1 and CDR2 from the germline V gene are SGHTA and FQGNSA. V dropped 5 bases and J dropped 3; count of bases not matched to a gene: 5. The CDR3 runs to 14 residues. The CDR3 sequence: CASSRDRVTDTQYF. CDR3 in DNA: TGTGCCAGCAGCCGCGACAGGGTTACAGATACGCAGTATTTT.

The chain links TRBV5-1 to TRBJ1-1; weak D call: TRBD1 (5 bases). The V gene lost 5 bases and the J gene lost 5 bases, with 19 bases spanning the gap. The CDR3 is made up of 15 amino acids. The germline V gene encodes CDR1 SGHRS and CDR2 YFSETQ. DNA for the CDR3: TGCGCCAGCAGGCCGGGAGGGGCGGGAGGAACTGAAGCTTTCTTT. Its protein product is CASRPGGAGGTEAFF.

J is TRBJ2-7 and V is TRBV27, with D maybe TRBD1 (6 bases). Germline-derived CDR1 and CDR2 are MNHEY and SMNVEV (reference sequence). This CDR3 region has 15 residues. The V end lost 3 bases, the J end lost 3 bases, and 15 bases lay between the germline ends. CDR3 region: CASSFASTGIYEQYF. As DNA, the CDR3 is TGTGCCAGCAGTTTCGCCAGTACAGGGATCTACGAGCAGTACTTC.